A selection of T cell receptor beta chains follows, all from one sample in a study of cytomegalovirus exposure and HLA in healthy donors. Profiling relied on immunoSEQ multiplex PCR, and the TCRdb table lists in-frame clones only, not all of them. Here the sample spans about 130,000 clones, around 77% being singletons. Sequenced: PBMCs. These receptors were taken from a woman in her fifties or sixties in good health and CMV-seronegative. CDR3s leave out the opening cysteine and the closing phenylalanine or tryptophan. The order of the fields is V gene, CDR3 length, CDR3 protein.

V: TRBV2
length: 12
CDR3: ASSGRRGQGEQY

V: TRBV19
length: 12
CDR3: ASSIRQAYQPQH

V: TRBV7-9
length: 13
CDR3: SSSHAVDKYYEQY

V: TRBV28
length: 13
CDR3: ASSGGPAQNNEQF

V: TRBV19
length: 13
CDR3: ASSIAVGQSYEQY

V: TRBV5-1
length: 12
CDR3: ASSLPPGKYEQY

V: TRBV27
length: 11
CDR3: ASSEGGSYEQY

V: TRBV18
length: 16
CDR3: ASSPTAKQVATNEKLF

V: TRBV28
length: 12
CDR3: ASNPGTGSQPQH

V: TRBV11-3
length: 11
CDR3: ASSPGAQETQY

V: TRBV2
length: 13
CDR3: ASRDRGPGANVLT

V: TRBV10-2
length: 10
CDR3: ASQLGGHEQY

V: TRBV27
length: 11
CDR3: ASSLRRNSPLH

V: TRBV18
length: 11
CDR3: ASSPPATDTQY

V: TRBV18
length: 14
CDR3: ASSPRGSPLNTEAF

V: TRBV11-1
length: 12
CDR3: ASSSPRASNGYT

V: TRBV19
length: 14
CDR3: ASSYYETGKDYGYT

V: TRBV9
length: 14
CDR3: ASSVVAGGTGGELF

V: TRBV6-5
length: 14
CDR3: ASSYSLGQTNTEAF